Sequencing of this T cell receptor (beta chain) was carried out in a study of patients and donors after allogeneic stem cell transplantation. From germline, CDR1 is MNHEY and CDR2 SMNVEV (reference sequence). V trimming: 7 bases; J trimming: 4 bases; junction bases outside the gene matches: 13. The CDR3 has 15 residues. TCRdb re-called the RT-PCR reads with MiXCR, one entry per CDR3 protein. This repertoire shows about 960,000 distinct CDR3 sequences, approximately 18% found once; its top ten account for under 6.5%. This clonotype was found a few times. This clonotype was sampled from a human donor who was either an allogeneic HSCT recipient or a stem cell or donor lymphocyte infusion donor (not recorded which). It is not recorded whose cells these are; they may come from a transplant donor. Sequencing was done on a sample of blood, either unsorted or a sorted T cell fraction (not recorded which). This chain joins TRBV27 and TRBJ2-7; 7 bases align to TRBD2. As DNA, the CDR3 is TGTGCCAGCATCCAAAAGGCTAGCGGATTATACGAGCAGTACTTC. Translation: CASIQKASGLYEQYF.